The clone carrying this T cell receptor (beta chain) was counted only a few times. TCR beta CDR3 regions were amplified from RNA. During a first-round RT-PCR of the TCR CDR3, the HTBI primer set was used. TCRdb recomputed calls from the multiplex PCR reads with MiXCR, one row per CDR3 protein. The sample yields 600,000 to 850,000 distinct CDR3 sequences, roughly a sixth seen once. This entry belongs to a study of T cells in Graves' hyperthyroidism and ophthalmopathy. Sequenced material: blood. This clonotype was obtained from a woman in her forties or fifties with Graves' hyperthyroidism that later progressed to Graves' ophthalmopathy.

The CDR3 DNA sequence: TGTGCCAGCAGCTTAGCGTTTGGTGGAGGGGGCACTGAAGCTTTCTTT. Translation: CASSLAFGGGGTEAFF. V is TRBV7-2 and J is TRBJ1-1, with TRBD1 as a possible D gene (6 bases). V was trimmed by 0 bases and J by 4 bases, leaving 15 bases between them. The germline V gene encodes CDR1 SGHTA and CDR2 FQGNSA. The CDR3 runs to 16 residues. Full variable domain (rest looked up from reference TRBV7-2 and TRBJ1-1): GAGVSQSPSNKVTEKGKDVELRCDPISGHTALYWYRQSLGQGLEFLIYFQGNSAPDKSGLPSDRFSAERTGGSVSTLTIQRTQQEDSAVYLCASSLAFGGGGTEAFFGQGTRLTVV.